What follows is one T cell receptor (beta chain) and its context. TCRdb's table, derived via immunoSEQ multiplex PCR, lists solely in-frame clones and lacks some. Of tens of thousands of clones listed, about four fifths were seen once; the top ten hold 31%. The data were obtained in a study of OX40 agonist ivuxolimab in advanced cancers. About the study: Three individuals attained partial responses, comprising one hepatocellular carcinoma case and two cutaneous melanoma cases.

The CDR3 consists of 17 residues. V was clipped by 0 bases and J by 2 bases, with 15 bases between them. Germline V gene lookup returns CDR1 MGHRA and CDR2 YSYEKL. This specimen consisted of CD4+ or CD8+ T cells sorted from blood, obtained in a trial of the OX40 agonist ivuxolimab. The genes are TRBV4-1 and TRBJ2-3, with unresolved D. This sequence originates from an adult with an advanced solid tumor such as melanoma, head and neck, liver or kidney cancer. DNA for the CDR3: TGCGCCAGCAGCCAAGATCTGGGCTTTTCCTTCACAGATACGCAGTATTTT. It codes for CASSQDLGFSFTDTQYF.